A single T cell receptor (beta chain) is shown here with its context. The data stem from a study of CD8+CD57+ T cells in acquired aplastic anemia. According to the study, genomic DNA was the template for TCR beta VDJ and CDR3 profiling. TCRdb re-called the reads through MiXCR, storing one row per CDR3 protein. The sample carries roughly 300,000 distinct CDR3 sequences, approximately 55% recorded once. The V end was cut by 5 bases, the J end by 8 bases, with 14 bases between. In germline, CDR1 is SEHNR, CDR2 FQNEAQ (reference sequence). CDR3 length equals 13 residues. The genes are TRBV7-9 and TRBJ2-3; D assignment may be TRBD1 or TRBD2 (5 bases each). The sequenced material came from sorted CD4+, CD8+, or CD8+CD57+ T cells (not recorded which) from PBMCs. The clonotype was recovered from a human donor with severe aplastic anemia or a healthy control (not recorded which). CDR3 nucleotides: TGTGCCAGCAGCCCTAGAGGGACGGGTACGCAGTATTTT. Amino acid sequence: CASSPRGTGTQYF. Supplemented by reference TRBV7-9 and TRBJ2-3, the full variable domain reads DTGVSQNPRHKITKRGQNVTFRCDPISEHNRLYWYRQTLGQGPEFLTYFQNEAQLEKSRLLSDRFSAERPKGSFSTLEIQRTEQGDSAMYLCASSPRGTGTQYFGPGTRLTVL.